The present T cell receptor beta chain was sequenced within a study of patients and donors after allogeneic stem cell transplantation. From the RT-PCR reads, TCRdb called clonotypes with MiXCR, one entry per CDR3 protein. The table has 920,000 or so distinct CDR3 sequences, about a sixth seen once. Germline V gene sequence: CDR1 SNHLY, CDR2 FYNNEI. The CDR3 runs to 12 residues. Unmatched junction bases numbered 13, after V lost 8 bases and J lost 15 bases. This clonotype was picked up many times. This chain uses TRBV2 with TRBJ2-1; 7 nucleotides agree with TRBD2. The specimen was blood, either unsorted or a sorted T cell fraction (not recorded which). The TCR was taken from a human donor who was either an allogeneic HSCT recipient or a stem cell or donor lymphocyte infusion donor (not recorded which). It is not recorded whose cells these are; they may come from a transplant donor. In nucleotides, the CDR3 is TGTGCCAGCTATGGGACTACGCTCACCGGGTTCTTC. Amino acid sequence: CASYGTTLTGFF. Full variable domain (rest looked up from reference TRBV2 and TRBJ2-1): EPEVTQTPSHQVTQMGQEVILRCVPISNHLYFYWYRQILGQKVEFLVSFYNNEISEKSEIFDDQFSVERPDGSNFTLKIRSTKLEDSAMYFCASYGTTLTGFFGPGTRLTVL.